Presented here are 13 T cell receptor beta chains from one specimen sequenced in a study of radiation and T cells in renal cell carcinoma. Only in-frame clones appear in the TCRdb table, and some are missing; sequencing was by immunoSEQ multiplex PCR. The sample lists about 150,000 clones; 80% to 90% were seen once. Sample time point: blood 2 weeks post-SBRT. As to treatment: 15 Gy SBRT to primary tumor, nephrectomy 4 weeks later. Sample: blood, taken from a patient whose treatment included radiotherapy and nephrectomy. These receptors came from a woman aged 50 to 60 with renal cell carcinoma.

This clone came up a few times. The chain recombines TRBV30 with TRBJ1-5, with TRBD1 matching 7 bases. J lost 7 bases, V lost 3 bases, and 9 bases had no gene match. The CDR3 length is 14 residues. The germline V gene encodes CDR1 GTSNPN and CDR2 SVGIG (reference sequence). The CDR3 DNA follows: TGTGCCTGGAGGGGTCCACAGGGGAGCCAGCCCCAGCATTTT. Translating it yields CAWRGPQGSQPQHF.

The chain links TRBV4-2 to TRBJ1-2; TRBD1 agrees at 7 bases. This CDR3 has 15 residues. J lost 8 bases, V lost 0 bases, and 9 bases had no gene match. Germline V gives CDR1 LGHNA, CDR2 YNFKEQ. The CDR3 spells CASSQETGSVWGYTF. The CDR3 DNA reads TGTGCCAGCAGCCAAGAGACAGGGTCGGTGTGGGGCTACACCTTC.

The chain carries TRBV10-3 and TRBJ1-2; TRBD1 is a possible D gene (5 bases). The CDR3 loop spans 13 amino acids. Trimming removed 3 bases from V and 4 bases from J, with 9 bases in between. The germline V gene encodes CDR1 ENHRY and CDR2 SYGVKD. The DNA of the CDR3 is TGTGCCATCAGTGAATCAGGGATCTATGGCTACACCTTC. It is translated as CAISESGIYGYTF.

CDR3 in DNA: TGTGCCAGCAGCCCCACAGGGGAAGAGACCCAGTACTTC. Encoded protein: CASSPTGEETQYF. The chain joins TRBV7-9 to TRBJ2-5, with 7 bases matching TRBD1. This CDR3 has 13 amino acids. Germline assignment: CDR1 SEHNR and CDR2 FQNEAQ (reference sequence). After removal of 5 bases from V and 3 bases from J, the junction contained 3 bases not matched to a gene.

V and J are TRBV6-5 and TRBJ2-1, with D unclear. Deletions cut 4 bases from V and 9 bases from J, with 10 bases between. CDR3 length: 12 residues. Per the germline V gene, CDR1 is MNHEY and CDR2 is SVGAGI. DNA for the CDR3: TGTGCCAGCAGTTCAGTCCGTACTGAGCAGTTCTTC. Protein sequence: CASSSVRTEQFF.

This chain joins TRBV23-1 and TRBJ1-2; the D is unclear. TRBV23-1 is recorded as an ORF, its role being uncertain. The CDR3 contains 12 residues. Trimming left V 2 bases short and J 7 bases short, with 8 bases between. The CDR3 protein is CASSQHGLGYTF. The CDR3 DNA reads as TGCGCCAGCAGTCAACATGGGCTTGGCTACACCTTC.

The chain has TRBV19 and TRBJ2-1, with a possible D match to TRBD2 (5 bases). CDR3 length: 13 amino acids. Germline V CDR1 and CDR2: LNHDA, SQIVND (reference sequence). The V and J ends lost 4 bases and 4 bases respectively, with 8 bases between them. The CDR3 here is CASSTGIYNEQFF. Written as DNA, the CDR3 is TGTGCCAGTAGTACCGGGATATACAATGAGCAGTTCTTC.

The V and J genes are TRBV11-3 and TRBJ1-5; 7 bases agree with TRBD1. Trimming cost V 4 bases and J 2 bases; bases outside gene matches: 17. Looked up from germline, CDR1 is SGHNT and CDR2 is YENEEA. The CDR3 totals 19 residues. CDR3 DNA sequence: TGTGCCAGCAGCTCCCGGCACGACAGGGATTTTAGGGGCAATCAGCCCCAGCATTTT. This translates into CASSSRHDRDFRGNQPQHF.

The chain carries TRBV7-8 and TRBJ1-1; D might be TRBD1 (6 bases). The CDR3 length is 14 residues. The ends were cut back, 2 bases at V and 2 bases at J, with 9 bases in the middle. CDR1 and CDR2 from the germline V gene are SGHVS and FQNEAQ. CDR3 DNA sequence: TGTGCCAGCAGCTTATCAGGGGACAACACTGAAGCTTTCTTT. This translates into CASSLSGDNTEAFF.

This clone turned up a few times. This chain uses TRBV4-1 with TRBJ1-3; D unresolved. The germline V gene encodes CDR1 MGHRA and CDR2 YSYEKL. V was trimmed by 0 bases and J by 0 bases, leaving 12 bases between them. The CDR3 loop spans 17 amino acids. CDR3 loop: CASSQDIGGFSGNTIYF. The CDR3 DNA is TGCGCCAGCAGCCAAGATATAGGAGGTTTCTCTGGAAACACCATATATTTT.

The chain joins TRBV6-1 to TRBJ1-5; D call uncertain. Trimming removed 1 base at V and 6 bases at J, with 7 bases between. This CDR3 contains 13 residues. Germline values: CDR1 MNHNS, CDR2 SASEGT. In nucleotides, the CDR3 is TGTGCCAGCAGTGAAGATGGCTCTCAGCCCCAGCATTTT. This sequence encodes CASSEDGSQPQHF.

This chain links TRBV5-4 with TRBJ2-2; 9 positions match TRBD1. This CDR3 is built from 17 residues. Germline CDR1 and CDR2: SGHNT and YYREEE (reference sequence). With V trimmed by 2 bases and J by 5 bases, 10 bases remained unmatched. CDR3 amino acids: CASSLDPQGAGTGELFF. As DNA, the CDR3 is TGTGCCAGCAGCTTAGACCCACAGGGGGCTGGGACCGGGGAGCTGTTTTTT.

This clone was seen more than once but under ten times. The V call is TRBV14, the J call TRBJ2-3; D is possibly TRBD2 (6 bases). Germline V gene sequence: CDR1 SGHDN, CDR2 FVKESK. The CDR3 consists of 14 residues. V lost 6 bases, J lost 2 bases, and 12 bases lay in between. CDR3 in amino acids: CASSPGLYTDTQYF. In nucleotides, the CDR3 is TGTGCCAGCAGTCCGGGACTCTACACAGATACGCAGTATTTT.